The 26 T cell receptor beta chains below were found in one sample sequenced in a study of molecular identifiers for immune sequencing clone quantification. MiXCR was run by TCRdb on the PCR reads, yielding one entry per CDR3 protein. The sample has about half a million distinct CDR3 sequences, about a fifth seen once. Sequenced: naive CD8+ T cells from blood, with Jurkat cell RNA spiked in. Noted subset: FACS-sorted CD8+CD4-CCR7+CD45RA+ naive T cells. The source is a human donor in good health. Some libraries in this study had Jurkat cell RNA spiked in.

This clonotype has only a few counts. This chain links TRBV20-1 with TRBJ1-1; unclear D gene. Germline CDR1 reads DFQATT; CDR2 reads SNEGSKA (reference sequence). The CDR3 is made up of 11 amino acids. CDR3 sequence (DNA): TGCAGGAAGGATATAGACGGTCGTGCTTTCTTT. It codes for CRKDIDGRAFF.

As for this clonotype: This may arise from a read error, as a much more abundant clone is one base away. This chain joins TRBV12-3 or TRBV12-4 and TRBJ2-7, with D tentatively TRBD1 or TRBD2 (6 bases each). The CDR3 loop spans 18 amino acids. In DNA form, the CDR3 reads TGTGCCAGCATTAAGACAGGACTACGGCCGAGGTTACCCCCCGAGCAGTGCTTC. Translated: CASIKTGLRPRLPPEQCF.

This clonotype has at least ten counts. The rearrangement links TRBV7-9 to TRBJ2-5; weak D call: TRBD1 (5 bases). CDR1 and CDR2 from the germline V gene are SEHNR and FQNEAQ (reference sequence). This CDR3 is built from 18 residues. Trimming pared 4 bases from V and 3 bases from J, leaving 24 bases between. CDR3 loop: CASSSVVVSRGFEETQYF. CDR3 bases: TGTGCCAGCAGCTCGGTGGTCGTCTCAAGGGGATTCGAAGAGACCCAGTACTTC.

This clonotype was recorded at least ten times. Compared with germline, one end of the junction differs, possibly owing to a read error. The chain uses TRBV28 and TRBJ1-6; 7 nucleotides agree with TRBD1. Germline values: CDR1 MDHEN, CDR2 SYDVKM. This CDR3 has 15 amino acids. The CDR3: CASSIWDSFNSPLHF. CDR3 nucleotide sequence: TGTGCCAGCAGTATATGGGACAGTTTTAATTCACCCCTCCACTTT.

The chain combines TRBV5-6 with TRBJ2-2, with unresolved D. This CDR3 region has 14 residues. Germline lookup yields CDR1 SGHDT and CDR2 YYEEEE. Between the trimmed V and J ends, which lost 2 bases and 1 base, there was a span of 6 bases. Written as DNA, the CDR3 is TGTGCCAGCAGCTTTGCAGTGAACACCGGGGAGCTGTTTTTT. Encoded protein: CASSFAVNTGELFF.

This chain joins TRBV13 and TRBJ2-5; 10 bases are shared with TRBD2. Germline CDR1 reads PRHDT; CDR2 reads FYEKMQ (reference sequence). The CDR3 has 16 residues. With 5 bases clipped from V and 1 base from J, the junction kept 7 bases outside the gene matches. CDR3 in DNA: TGTGCCAGCAGCGACTCTAGCGGGGGAACCCAAGAGACCCAGTACTTC. Protein sequence: CASSDSSGGTQETQYF.

On this clonotype itself: Germline and junction disagree at one end, which may indicate a read error. This chain links TRBV5-3 with TRBJ1-1; D unclear. TRBV5-3 is designated an ORF whose function remains uncertain. This CDR3 has 13 residues. The chain's CDR3 is CASSFTGNTEASF. The CDR3, as DNA: TGTGCCAGCAGCTTTACGGGGAACACTGAAGCTTCCTTT.

A few counts support this clonotype. The rearrangement joins TRBV6-5 to TRBJ1-2; D not resolved. Germline V gene data show CDR1 as MNHEY and CDR2 as SVGAGI. Trimming removed 6 bases at V and 3 bases at J, with 8 bases between. This CDR3 is built from 12 residues. The CDR3 reads CASSPDYYGYTF. CDR3 coding DNA: TGTGCCAGCAGCCCAGATTACTATGGCTACACCTTC.

This clonotype was counted at least ten times. This chain links TRBV6-5 with TRBJ2-3; D unresolved. This CDR3 spans 13 amino acids. Germline V gives CDR1 MNHEY, CDR2 SVGAGI. Deletions cut 2 bases from V and 2 bases from J, with 5 bases between. The CDR3 bases are TGTGCCAGCAGTTACGCTAACACAGATACGCAGTATTTT. Translating gives CASSYANTDTQYF.

The CDR3: CASSPATEGQETQYF. As DNA, the CDR3 is TGTGCCAGCAGCCCCGCGACAGAGGGGCAAGAGACCCAGTACTTC. The V gene is TRBV7-9, the J gene TRBJ2-5; either TRBD1 or TRBD2 may supply D (5 bases each). V was trimmed by 5 bases and J by 2 bases, leaving 15 bases between them. CDR1 and CDR2 from the germline V gene are SEHNR and FQNEAQ (reference sequence). The CDR3 sequence is 15 residues long.

This clonotype was detected a few times. The chain employs TRBV4-1 and TRBJ2-2; no clear D. CDR1 and CDR2 (germline): MGHRA, YSYEKL. Trimming stripped 2 bases from V and 5 bases from J, with 6 bases between. This CDR3 has 13 amino acids. The CDR3 DNA sequence: TGCGCCAGCAGCCAACAGCTTACCGGGGAGCTGTTTTTT. Translating it yields CASSQQLTGELFF.

This clonotype has only a few counts. The J gene is TRBJ1-5, the V gene TRBV25-1; TRBD1 might be the D (5 bases). Per the germline V gene, CDR1 is MGHDK and CDR2 is SYGVNS. Trimming shortened V by 10 bases and J by 0 bases, and 10 bases separated the two germline ends. There are 13 residues in the CDR3. The CDR3 here is CATGTSSNQPQHF. The CDR3 DNA reads TGTGCCACCGGGACCTCTAGCAATCAGCCCCAGCATTTT.

Remarks on this clonotype: This may come from a read error, since a much larger clone is one base off. The CDR3 sequence is CASSQHPRDGGGLFF. The CDR3 nucleotides read TGCGCCAGCAGCCAACACCCACGGGACGGCGGGGGGCTGTTTTTT. The rearrangement joins TRBV4-3 to TRBJ2-2; TRBD2 aligns across 7 bases. Germline V lookup: CDR1 LGHNA, CDR2 YSLEER. This CDR3 is built from 15 residues.

This clonotype was counted ten times or more. The chain recombines TRBV6-4 with TRBJ2-2, with 7 positions matching TRBD1. V was pared by 5 bases and J by 7 bases, with 16 bases of the junction left unmatched. CDR1 is MRHNA, CDR2 SNTAGT, per germline. The CDR3 runs 17 residues. CDR3 amino acids: CASSHVPRQGMIGELFF. DNA of the CDR3: TGTGCCAGCAGTCACGTACCCCGACAGGGTATGATCGGGGAGCTGTTTTTT.

This clonotype was recorded a few times. V gene TRBV29-1 combines with J gene TRBJ2-7, with D perhaps TRBD1 (5 bases). V was clipped by 4 bases and J by 3 bases, with 7 bases between them. The CDR3 totals 11 residues. Germline assignment: CDR1 SQVTM and CDR2 ANQGSEA. CDR3 sequence (DNA): TGCAGCGTTGCCAGGGACTACGAGCAGTACTTC. Translated, it gives CSVARDYEQYF.

This clonotype was counted many times. The rearrangement joins TRBV24-1 to TRBJ1-5, with a possible D match to TRBD1 (5 bases). CDR1 KGHDR and CDR2 SFDVKD come from the germline V gene. Trimming removed 5 bases from V and 9 bases from J, with 13 bases in between. This CDR3 is 13 amino acids long. CDR3 in amino acids: CATSVGGFRPQHF. In DNA form, the CDR3 reads TGTGCCACCAGTGTCGGGGGATTTCGGCCCCAGCATTTT.

This clonotype was seen at least ten times. The chain joins TRBV29-1 to TRBJ2-2, with D possibly matching TRBD2 (6 bases). This CDR3 has 15 amino acids. V lost 6 bases and J 3 bases, leaving 17 bases between the germline ends. Germline CDR1 SQVTM, CDR2 ANQGSEA. The CDR3 DNA follows: TGCAGCGTGAACGGGGCGGGGTCCGACACCGGGGAGCTGTTTTTT. Its protein product is CSVNGAGSDTGELFF.

The chain joins TRBV9 to TRBJ2-3; D not certain. Germline CDR1 is SGDLS and CDR2 is YYNGEE. The CDR3 totals 15 residues. Trimming removed 0 bases from V and 4 bases from J, with 12 bases in between. Here the CDR3 reads CASSVEVERADTQYF. DNA for the CDR3: TGTGCCAGCAGCGTAGAAGTGGAAAGGGCAGATACGCAGTATTTT.

To note about this clonotype: At one boundary the junction diverges from the germline segment, which might be a read error. The V gene is TRBV6-6, the J gene TRBJ1-6, with a tentative D call TRBD1 (5 bases). The CDR3 length is 16 residues. CDR1 is MNHNY, CDR2 SVGAGI, per germline (reference sequence). The CDR3 region is CASTLVPGTRISSLHF. The CDR3 coding sequence is TGTGCCAGCACCCTCGTTCCGGGGACTCGAATTTCATCCCTCCACTTT.

The chain combines TRBV10-3 with TRBJ1-5; maybe TRBD1 (6 bases). Germline V CDR1 and CDR2: ENHRY, SYGVKD. There are 16 residues in the CDR3. V shed 3 bases and J shed 4 bases, with 16 bases lying between them. This CDR3 is CAISDGPGHLNQPQHF. For the CDR3, the DNA is TGTGCCATCAGTGATGGCCCGGGACATTTAAATCAGCCCCAGCATTTT.

This clonotype was seen ten or more times. The genes are TRBV7-2 and TRBJ2-7; 8 nucleotides line up with TRBD1. The CDR3 runs 13 residues. The V segment lost 1 base and the J segment 6 bases; nucleotides outside the gene matches: 2. Germline V gene sequence: CDR1 SGHTA, CDR2 FQGNSA. The CDR3, as DNA: TGTGCCAGCAGCTTAGGGACAGGGTCCGAGCAGTACTTC. Translation: CASSLGTGSEQYF.

A note on this clonotype: This may arise from a read error, as a much more abundant clone is one base away. The chain combines TRBV19 with TRBJ2-5, with 7 bases aligning to TRBD1. CDR1 and CDR2 (germline): LNHDA, SQIVND (reference sequence). This CDR3 has 15 amino acids. The CDR3 sequence: CAGSKLPGTEETQYF. CDR3 sequence (DNA): TGTGCCGGTAGTAAACTCCCCGGGACAGAAGAGACCCAGTACTTC.

At least ten counts were recorded for this clonotype. The genes are TRBV4-2 and TRBJ1-1; unclear D gene. V lost 4 bases and J lost 2, with 11 bases in between. The germline V gene encodes CDR1 LGHNA and CDR2 YNFKEQ. This CDR3 has 14 residues. The CDR3: CASSPLPTNTEAFF. CDR3 bases: TGTGCCAGCAGCCCTCTCCCGACCAACACTGAAGCTTTCTTT.

This clonotype appeared many times. J is TRBJ2-5 and V is TRBV7-2; 11 nucleotides line up with TRBD2. J lost 2 bases, V lost 5 bases, and 4 bases had no gene match. Germline CDR1 reads SGHTA; CDR2 reads FQGNSA. The CDR3 covers 15 residues. CDR3 residues: CASSPTSGIQETQYF. In DNA, the CDR3 is TGTGCCAGCAGCCCGACTAGCGGGATACAAGAGACCCAGTACTTC.

This clonotype was observed a handful of times. V usage is TRBV19 and J usage is TRBJ1-1; D is undetermined. Germline-derived CDR1 and CDR2 are LNHDA and SQIVND (reference sequence). V lost 3 bases and J lost 1, with 12 bases in between. The CDR3 consists of 15 residues. DNA for the CDR3: TGTGCCAGTAGTATGAGGGTCAGCCCGAACACTGAAGCTTTCTTT. This sequence encodes CASSMRVSPNTEAFF.

The chain employs TRBV7-9 and TRBJ2-7, with TRBD2 matching 16 bases. The CDR3 covers 16 residues. Germline CDR1 reads SEHNR; CDR2 reads FQNEAQ (reference sequence). Trimming at V came to 5 bases and at J to 5 bases, leaving 6 bases not matched to a gene. The CDR3 coding sequence is TGTGCCAGCAGCACCGGGACTAGCGGGAGGGCCCACGAGCAGTACTTC. Its protein is CASSTGTSGRAHEQYF.